This T cell receptor beta chain comes out of a study of T cell repertoires in cytomegalovirus infection. The CDR3 length is 14 residues. Trimming stripped 8 bases from V and 3 bases from J, with 17 bases between. Germline CDR1 is ENHRY and CDR2 is SYGVKD. TCRdb ran MiXCR on the reads and lists one entry per CDR3 protein. The sample yields around 260,000 distinct CDR3 sequences, about 23% seen once. Sequenced sample: PBMCs. The clonotype was recovered from a human donor in good health (CMV status not recorded). Some clones in this sample may be carry-over from other donors' samples. The genes are TRBV10-3 and TRBJ2-7; D is possibly TRBD2 (6 bases). CDR3 amino acids: CAIGGPGGVYEQYF. CDR3 sequence (DNA): TGTGCCATCGGGGGACCCGGGGGAGTCTACGAGCAGTACTTC.